Listed below are T cell receptor beta chains from one sample, sequenced in a study of post-analysis software for immune sequencing data. TCRdb passed the PCR reads through MiXCR, listing each CDR3 protein once. This sample has about 150,000 distinct CDR3 sequences; about 30% occur once, and the top ten carry approximately 1.6%. Sequenced sample: blood. The receptors were gathered from a girl aged 5 to 17 with multiple sclerosis. Each CDR3 is given with its conserved first and last residue. The D gene is left open where the match is weak. Size values are once, few and many counts, or a class for expanded clones, and some rows have none.

TRBV5-6,.,TRBJ1-6,16,TRBD1,TGTGCCAGCAGCAACGGGACAGGGAAACGTAATTCACCCCTCCACTTT,CASSNGTGKRNSPLHF
TRBV4-1,.,TRBJ1-5,19,.,TGCGCCAGCAGCCAAGACAGGTTCAGGGGACGTAGTCAGGGTCAGCCCCAGCATTTT,CASSQDRFRGRSQGQPQHF
TRBV29-1,many,TRBJ1-2,13,.,TGCAGCGTTACAGGGATAGCTAACTATGGCTACACCTTC,CSVTGIANYGYTF
TRBV12-3/TRBV12-4,.,TRBJ1-1,15,TRBD1,TGTGCCAGCAGTTTACACACAGGGGGAGGTACTGAAGCTTTCTTT,CASSLHTGGGTEAFF
TRBV13,.,TRBJ1-2,13,TRBD1,TGTGCCAGCTCATCGGGACAGGGGGATCCCTACACCTTC,CASSSGQGDPYTF
TRBV19,.,TRBJ2-5,14,TRBD2,TGTGCCAGTAGTATAGGGACTAGCTGGGACCAGCAGTACTTC,CASSIGTSWDQQYF
TRBV18,.,TRBJ2-5,13,.,TGTGCCAGCTCACCGGGGTCCCAAGAGACCCAGTACTTC,CASSPGSQETQYF
TRBV18,.,TRBJ1-4,16,TRBD1,TGTGCCAGCTCACCACGCGAACAGGGGTCTAATGAAAAACTGTTTTTT,CASSPREQGSNEKLFF
TRBV2,.,TRBJ2-1,16,.,TGTGCCAGCAGCCCCCTGTTGGGCGGGGTTAACAGTGAGCAGTTCTTC,CASSPLLGGVNSEQFF
TRBV5-1,few,TRBJ1-2,15,TRBD1,TGCGCCAGCAGCTTGGACGGGACAGACTCATATGGCTACACCTTC,CASSLDGTDSYGYTF
TRBV2,.,TRBJ1-5,14,.,TGTGCCAGCAGTGACTATGGTTTTTATCAGCCCCAGCATTTT,CASSDYGFYQPQHF
TRBV29-1,.,TRBJ1-4,13,.,TGCAGCGTTGAAGAGGGGAGAAATGAAAAACTGTTTTTT,CSVEEGRNEKLFF
TRBV12-3/TRBV12-4,few,TRBJ2-1,15,TRBD2,TGTGCCAGCAGTTTACGGTCTAGCGGCTACAATGAGCAGTTCTTC,CASSLRSSGYNEQFF
TRBV6-2/TRBV6-3,many,TRBJ2-1,17,TRBD2,TGTGCCAGCAGTTCCTCGGGACTAGCGGGAGGTCGCGATGAGCAGTTCTTC,CASSSSGLAGGRDEQFF
TRBV29-1,many,TRBJ2-3,13,.,TGCAGCGTCGTCCGTAGGGCGGAGGGTGCGCAGTATTTT,CSVVRRAEGAQYF
TRBV29-1,.,TRBJ2-7,16,TRBD1,TGCAGTGTTGAAGTGGGTGACAGGGGGATTTACAATGAGCAGTACTTC,CSVEVGDRGIYNEQYF
TRBV19,.,TRBJ1-1,14,TRBD1,TGTGCCAGTAGTATATTGGACAGGCACACTGAAGCTTTCTTT,CASSILDRHTEAFF
TRBV6-5,few,TRBJ1-4,14,TRBD1,TGTGCCAGCAGTTACAACAGGGGGCCTGAAAAACTGTTTTTT,CASSYNRGPEKLFF
TRBV3-1,.,TRBJ1-6,12,.,TGTGCCAGCAGCGCCCGGGAATCACCCCTCCACTTT,CASSARESPLHF
TRBV20-1,few,TRBJ2-7,15,TRBD2,TGCAGTGCTAGAGATATAGCGGGAGTGGGCAATGAGCAGTACTTC,CSARDIAGVGNEQYF
TRBV11-2,.,TRBJ2-7,14,TRBD2,TGTGCCAGCAGCGCAGAATATCTAGCGGGAGTTAAGTACTTC,CASSAEYLAGVKYF
TRBV2,.,TRBJ1-5,13,.,TGTGCCAGCAGTGAGGGAGGGTATCAGCCCCAGCATTTT,CASSEGGYQPQHF
TRBV2,many,TRBJ2-7,14,TRBD2,TGTGCCGGGACAGGCGGACTAGCGGGAGACGAGCAGTACTTC,CAGTGGLAGDEQYF
TRBV20-1,many,TRBJ2-1,14,TRBD2,TGCAGTGCTAGAGAGCGGGAGGTCGACAATGAGCAGTTCTTC,CSAREREVDNEQFF
TRBV4-1,.,TRBJ2-5,15,.,TGCGCCAGCAGCCAAGTTTTAGCGGAGGGGGAGACCCAGTACTTC,CASSQVLAEGETQYF
TRBV5-1,few,TRBJ2-7,13,.,TGCGCCAGCAGCCTGGTAGACAGTTTGGAGCAGTACTTC,CASSLVDSLEQYF
TRBV5-1,few,TRBJ2-7,14,.,TGCGCCAGCAGCTTGGGGCGGGCCGTTTACGAGCAGTACTTC,CASSLGRAVYEQYF
TRBV6-5,many,TRBJ2-1,15,TRBD2,TGTGCCAGCGGCCCAAGCGGGGGGACCTACAATGAGCAGTTCTTC,CASGPSGGTYNEQFF
TRBV4-2,.,TRBJ1-5,15,.,TGTGCCAGCAGCCAAGAGTCGGCTAGCAATCAGCCCCAGCATTTT,CASSQESASNQPQHF
TRBV6-1,.,TRBJ2-7,15,TRBD2,TGTGCCAGCAGTGAGTGGGAGGGAGGTCCCTACGAGCAGTACTTC,CASSEWEGGPYEQYF
TRBV20-1,once,TRBJ2-2,13,.,TGCAGTGCTAGAGAGGGTAACACCGGGGAGCTGTTTTTT,CSAREGNTGELFF
TRBV12-3/TRBV12-4,many,TRBJ2-5,14,.,TGTGCCAGCAGTTCCCAGTTGGACACGGAGACCCAGTACTTC,CASSSQLDTETQYF
TRBV5-1,many,TRBJ2-7,9,.,TGCGCCAAGCTGTATCAGCAGTACTTC,CAKLYQQYF
TRBV6-2/TRBV6-3,.,TRBJ2-7,15,TRBD1,TGTGCCAGCAGTACCTTACAGGGGGCCAGCTACGAGCAGTACTTC,CASSTLQGASYEQYF
TRBV6-5,.,TRBJ2-1,15,TRBD2,TGTGCCAGCAATAAAGGGACTAGCGGGACGGATGAGCAGTTCTTC,CASNKGTSGTDEQFF
TRBV4-1,many,TRBJ2-7,15,.,TGCGCCAGCAGGCCGGGACTGGGGAAAACCTACGAGCAGTACTTC,CASRPGLGKTYEQYF